Below, 4 T cell receptor beta chains from the same sample are listed, as sequenced in a study of cytomegalovirus exposure and HLA in healthy donors. PCR was performed using 60 Vbeta and 13 Jbeta primers. Sequencing was performed with immunoSEQ multiplex PCR; in TCRdb, only in-frame clones are kept and a portion is missing. The table lists about 250,000 clones, around 65% of them singletons, with 2% to 2.5% in the top ten. The sequenced sample was PBMCs. All receptors come from a female donor in good health and CMV-seronegative.

The V call is TRBV4-1, the J call TRBJ2-7; 11 positions match TRBD2. Germline CDR1 is MGHRA and CDR2 is YSYEKL. The CDR3 runs 16 residues. The ends lost 2 bases at V and 6 bases at J; junction bases unmatched: 9. CDR3 in amino acids: CASSQKITSGSLEQYF. The CDR3 nucleotides are TGCGCCAGCAGCCAAAAAATCACTAGCGGGAGTCTCGAGCAGTACTTC.

The chain recombines TRBV2 with TRBJ2-5; 10 nucleotides line up with TRBD2. Germline assignment: CDR1 SNHLY and CDR2 FYNNEI. The CDR3 contains 16 residues. The V and J ends lost 4 bases and 2 bases, in that order; junction bases with no gene match: 7. CDR3 in DNA: TGTGCCAGCAGTGGAGCCGTAGCGGGAGGACAAGAGACCCAGTACTTC. Its protein product is CASSGAVAGGQETQYF.

This chain uses TRBV4-2 with TRBJ1-3; TRBD1 is a possible D gene (5 bases). CDR1 and CDR2 (germline): LGHNA, YNFKEQ. The CDR3 is 15 residues long. V lost 1 base and J lost 4, with 11 bases in between. CDR3 coding DNA: TGTGCCAGCAGCCAAGTCAGGGTTCAGGGAAACACCATATATTTT. It is translated as CASSQVRVQGNTIYF.

The chain recombines TRBV6-1 with TRBJ2-1; TRBD2 aligns across 8 bases. V lost 2 bases and J lost 0; bases outside the gene matches: 6. The CDR3 is 17 residues long. Germline CDR1 MNHNS, CDR2 SASEGT. The CDR3 reads CASSEHGGRSSYNEQFF. CDR3 sequence (DNA): TGTGCCAGCAGTGAACATGGCGGGAGGAGCTCCTACAATGAGCAGTTCTTC.